Sequencing of this T cell receptor (beta chain) was carried out in a study of T cell responses to AZD1222 COVID-19 vaccine (TCRdb year 2021). At the level of the whole study: Because spike-specific TCR depth and breadth did not differ between the two schedules, AZD1222 recipients who got a second dose at roughly 4 weeks were pooled with those who got a second dose at roughly 12 weeks. TCR sequencing was performed for 230 to 250 trial participants, of whom 207 were given two doses of AZD1222 and 26 were given two doses of MenACWY control vaccine. Trial participants were enrolled by age into 18-55, 56-69 and 70-plus year subgroups, with about 150, 28 and 57 TCR-sequenced participants respectively.

The CDR3 regions of human TCRbeta chains were analyzed by immunosequencing. In the authors' own workflow: TCRs in the repertoires were compared against a reference library of SARS-CoV-2-specific TCRs that had been generated with the MIRA antigen-specificity platform. Breadth meant the fraction of unique TCRs that were SARS-CoV-2-associated, whereas depth meant the fraction of total T cells that were SARS-CoV-2-associated. Using the MIRA data, each spike-specific TCR was mapped to the spike region that the TCR reacts to and placed in a CD4 or CD8 class. Log10-transformed breadth and depth values were compared by one-way ANOVA with Sidak's multiple comparisons tests. TCRdb retrieved this table from immuneACCESS and kept in-frame rearrangements only. Not all clones are present; in checked studies, unresolved V genes account for under half, and no reason is known for the remainder. V and J calls and clone size are copied from that table; D and trimming were computed from the DNA. A total of fewer than 200,000 clones appear in this sample, roughly 92% of them only once. The ten largest clones capture roughly 1.4% of the sample.

The time point label, as the study defines it: baseline before first vaccination. Vaccinee samples were obtained from the UK trials COV001 and COV002, which included a single-blind randomized controlled phase 2/3 trial of AZD1222 (ChAdOx1 nCoV-19) in healthy adults. Trial participant PBMC samples were collected at day 0 and day 28 after the second dose for TCRbeta chain sequencing. As regards this clone: It lacks a known antigen. No quality values exist for individual bases; no much larger clone is one base distant.

CDR3 length: 14 amino acids, cysteine to phenylalanine. Left in the record is the CDR3 DNA by itself, 42 bases read in frame from the first base. V loses 1 base, J loses 4 bases, and the germline ends lie 8 bases apart. Via the germline V gene, CDR1 is MDHEN and CDR2 SYDVKM. The paper's findings and limits, for the study overall: Because no samples from the day 14 peak response were available, repertoires could be characterized only after the peak T cell response. Conclusions about previously exposed vaccinees are limited because only five to seven AZD1222 recipients were SARS-CoV-2 seropositive at baseline. The 56-69-year group was small, and its depth increase did not reach significance, likely because of low power. Participants were mostly white British, with more females than males. The authors suggested clonal diversity may have been underestimated. CD4 TCRs associated with the vaccine covered the entire spike protein, and the dominant responses were in regions 160-218 and 743-854. Reportedly, close to half of the unique spike-specific TCRs recognized epitopes lying outside the regions that are mutated in the B.1.351 and B.1.1.7 variants. After two AZD1222 doses, spike-specific TCR breadth and depth were significantly higher than at day 0 and than in MenACWY recipients.

The sample in question was peripheral blood, obtained on day 0 of AZD1222 vaccination. Recombination joined TRBV28 with TRBJ2-4; the D gene is unclear. The clonotype was recovered from an adult in good health. The CDR3 protein sequence reads: CASSLSDFKNIQYF. DNA sequence: TGTGCCAGCAGTTTATCCGACTTTAAAAACATTCAGTACTTC.